These 23 T cell receptor beta chains originate from one sample sequenced in a study of CD8 T cells in ankylosing spondylitis. TCRdb reanalysed the 5' RACE reads using MiXCR and keeps one entry per CDR3 protein. In the table there are some 350,000 distinct CDR3 sequences, about 15% of which are singletons. The sample taken for sequencing was blood, either unsorted or a sorted T cell fraction (not recorded which). These TCRs come from a male donor with ankylosing spondylitis or in good health (not recorded which).

This clonotype was seen only a few times. This chain joins TRBV10-3 and TRBJ1-6, with D unclear. The germline V and J ends were trimmed by 2 bases and 10 bases, with 15 bases remaining between them. Germline CDR1 is ENHRY and CDR2 is SYGVKD. The CDR3 totals 15 residues. CDR3 sequence (DNA): TGTGCCATCAGTGAGGGTTCGGGCAGTGGCTCACCCCTCCACTTT. Translation: CAISEGSGSGSPLHF.

J is TRBJ2-1 and V is TRBV5-1; D is undetermined. The V end was cut by 4 bases, the J end by 5 bases, with 10 bases between. The germline CDR1 and CDR2 sequences are SGHRS and YFSETQ. The CDR3 is made up of 13 amino acids. CDR3 sequence: CASSPLTDNEQFF. Written as DNA, the CDR3 is TGCGCCAGCAGCCCCCTTACCGACAATGAGCAGTTCTTC.

This clonotype was counted between two and nine times. V usage is TRBV6-2 or TRBV6-3 and J usage is TRBJ2-7, with 13 bases that match TRBD2. The V and J ends lost 4 bases and 3 bases, in that order; junction bases with no gene match: 3. CDR1 and CDR2 (germline): MNHEY, SVGEGT. This CDR3 has 15 amino acids. CDR3 in DNA: TGTGCCAGCAGTTGGACTAGCGGGGGAGTCTACGAGCAGTACTTC. Protein sequence: CASSWTSGGVYEQYF.

The chain links TRBV7-9 to TRBJ1-1; perhaps TRBD1 as D (6 bases). The CDR3 runs to 14 residues. From germline, CDR1 is SEHNR and CDR2 FQNEAQ (reference sequence). With 5 bases removed from V and 4 bases from J, the gap between germline ends came to 14 bases. CDR3 sequence (DNA): TGTGCCAGCAGCCGTACAGGGATAGGCACTGAAGCTTTCTTT. This gives the protein CASSRTGIGTEAFF.

To note about this clonotype: At one end, the junction sequence differs from germline, possibly due to a read error. The chain links TRBV10-3 to TRBJ2-7; TRBD2 agrees at 7 bases. Germline CDR1 is ENHRY and CDR2 is SYGVKD. This CDR3 contains 10 residues. Here the CDR3 reads CAISAGTTIF. CDR3 nucleotides: TGTGCCATCAGCGCCGGGACTACGATCTTC.

This clonotype was counted many times. The chain recombines TRBV6-5 with TRBJ1-2; D perhaps matches TRBD1 (5 bases). The germline CDR1 and CDR2 sequences are MNHEY and SVGAGI. Trimming removed 2 bases at V and 2 bases at J, with 9 bases between. The CDR3 is 14 residues long. The CDR3 sequence: CASSYDGGNYGYTF. The CDR3 DNA follows: TGTGCCAGCAGTTACGATGGGGGGAACTATGGCTACACCTTC.

The chain has TRBV3-1 and TRBJ2-2; D is tentatively TRBD1 or TRBD2 (5 bases each). The CDR3 loop spans 14 amino acids. The germline V gene encodes CDR1 LGHDT and CDR2 YNNKEL (reference sequence). V was trimmed by 2 bases and J by 6 bases, leaving 10 bases between them. CDR3 region: CASSQMRGAGELFF. The CDR3 DNA is TGTGCCAGCAGCCAAATGAGGGGCGCCGGGGAGCTGTTTTTT.

This clonotype was counted a few times. The gene calls are TRBV20-1 and TRBJ2-5, with TRBD1 matching 10 bases. There are 13 residues in the CDR3. V lost 6 bases and J lost 5; bases outside the gene matches: 6. CDR1 and CDR2 (germline): DFQATT, SNEGSKA (reference sequence). DNA of the CDR3: TGCAGTGCAGGGACAGGGGCGCGCGAGACCCAGTACTTC. It is translated as CSAGTGARETQYF.

The count of this clonotype is one. The conserved closing phenylalanine or tryptophan is absent in this CDR3, likely reflecting a read error. It is unclear where the CDR3 begins or ends on the DNA, so no DNA is shown, and the CDR3 is as TCRdb lists it. V usage is TRBV6-4 and J usage is TRBJ2-3; the DNA was not used to check the table's D call, TRBD2. The V gene's germline CDR1 is MRHNA and CDR2 SNTAGT. Both ends counted, the CDR3 spans 11 residues. CDR3 amino acids: CASSEVHAGGY.

This clonotype was counted a few times. The V and J genes are TRBV2 and TRBJ1-4, with D tentatively TRBD1 (5 bases). V was pared by 3 bases and J by 8 bases, with 16 bases between. The CDR3 runs 15 residues. The germline V gene encodes CDR1 SNHLY and CDR2 FYNNEI. The CDR3 protein is CASSDVGTAIEKLFF. For the CDR3, the DNA is TGTGCCAGCAGTGATGTCGGGACTGCGATCGAAAAACTGTTTTTT.

This clonotype was observed a handful of times. V and J are TRBV20-1 and TRBJ1-1, with D tentatively TRBD1 (6 bases). From germline, CDR1 is DFQATT and CDR2 SNEGSKA (reference sequence). This CDR3 has 14 residues. With 6 bases removed from V and 3 bases from J, the gap between germline ends came to 17 bases. The CDR3 nucleotides are TGCAGTGCCAGGGGCCCGGCGGGGGACACTGAAGCTTTCTTT. It yields the protein CSARGPAGDTEAFF.

In its sample, this clonotype was seen many times. The chain recombines TRBV5-1 with TRBJ2-4; 7 bases map to TRBD2. V lost 0 bases and J lost 8; bases outside the gene matches: 5. This CDR3 has 14 residues. CDR1 is SGHRS and CDR2 is YFSETQ in the germline V gene. The CDR3 here is CASSLGREGDIQYF. The CDR3 bases are TGCGCCAGCAGCTTGGGCAGGGAGGGAGACATTCAGTACTTC.

V and J are TRBV3-1 and TRBJ2-1; 15 bases line up with TRBD2. The CDR3 is 18 amino acids. J gave up 4 bases and V 11 bases, and 15 bases lay outside the gene matches. CDR1 and CDR2 from the germline V gene are LGHDT and YNNKEL (reference sequence). This CDR3 reads CACSRSGLAGGLYNEQFF. CDR3 sequence (DNA): TGTGCCTGCTCCCGTTCGGGACTAGCGGGGGGCCTATACAATGAGCAGTTCTTC.

This clonotype was counted ten times or more. The V gene is TRBV5-1, the J gene TRBJ2-5; tentatively, D is TRBD2 (6 bases). The V and J ends lost 0 bases and 2 bases respectively, with 11 bases between them. Germline-derived CDR1 and CDR2 are SGHRS and YFSETQ. CDR3 size: 15 residues. The CDR3 nucleotides read TGCGCCAGCAGCTTGGGGATCCGGGGGCAAGAGACCCAGTACTTC. The encoded protein is CASSLGIRGQETQYF.

This clonotype turned up a few times. The CDR3 DNA reads as TGTGCCAGCAGTTACCAGGGATACTATGGCTACACCTTC. Residues: CASSYQGYYGYTF. The chain links TRBV6-6 to TRBJ1-2; TRBD1 is a possible D gene (5 bases). Trimming shortened V by 2 bases and J by 3 bases, and 7 bases separated the two germline ends. Germline V gives CDR1 MNHNY, CDR2 SVGAGI (reference sequence). The CDR3 is 13 amino acids.

The chain combines TRBV10-3 with TRBJ1-1, with D possibly being TRBD1 (5 bases). V was cut by 7 bases and J by 4 bases, with 10 bases left in between. The CDR3 has 12 amino acids. Germline CDR1 is ENHRY and CDR2 is SYGVKD. CDR3 in DNA: TGTGCCATCAACGGGGGGAGCACTGAAGCTTTCTTT. Amino acid sequence: CAINGGSTEAFF.

V and J are TRBV10-3 and TRBJ2-4; TRBD2 aligns across 9 bases. The CDR3 totals 16 residues. The V segment lost 5 bases and the J segment 0 bases; nucleotides outside the gene matches: 5. Germline V gene lookup returns CDR1 ENHRY and CDR2 SYGVKD. This CDR3 reads CAISPGTSLAKNIQYF. The CDR3 bases are TGTGCCATCAGTCCCGGGACTAGCCTAGCCAAAAACATTCAGTACTTC.

This clonotype was found a few times. The CDR3, as DNA: TGCGCCAGCAGTGAGTCGACAGCCTTGAACACTGAAGCTTTCTTT. This codes for CASSESTALNTEAFF. V is TRBV10-1 and J is TRBJ1-1; weak D call: TRBD1 (5 bases). The V gene lost 0 bases and the J gene lost 0 bases, with 8 bases spanning the gap. The CDR3 length is 15 residues. The V gene's germline CDR1 is WNHNN and CDR2 SYGVQD (reference sequence).

Many counts were recorded for this clonotype. V is TRBV9 and J is TRBJ1-6; D is uncertain. CDR1 and CDR2 from the germline V gene are SGDLS and YYNGEE. V was cut by 4 bases and J by 5 bases, with 7 bases left in between. CDR3 length: 13 amino acids. In DNA form, the CDR3 reads TGTGCCAGCAGCCCGGTGGATAATTCACCCCTCCACTTT. Encoded protein: CASSPVDNSPLHF.

The V gene is TRBV12-3 or TRBV12-4, the J gene TRBJ2-3; D is perhaps TRBD1 or TRBD2 (5 bases each). V was pared by 6 bases and J by 4 bases, with 11 bases between. The CDR3 covers 13 residues. This CDR3 reads CASSFLGADTQYF. The CDR3 DNA reads as TGTGCCAGCAGCTTCCTGGGGGCAGATACGCAGTATTTT.

This clonotype showed up just a few times. V and J are TRBV6-2 or TRBV6-3 and TRBJ2-3; 8 nucleotides line up with TRBD2. This CDR3 contains 15 residues. Looked up from germline, CDR1 is MNHEY and CDR2 is SVGEGT. The junction had 5 bases not matched to a gene; V was cut back by 5 bases and J by 1 base. In DNA form, the CDR3 reads TGTGCCAGCAGTCCGGGGGGGTTCGGCACAGATACGCAGTATTTT. It encodes CASSPGGFGTDTQYF.

This clonotype was found many times. The chain uses TRBV20-1 and TRBJ2-5, with TRBD1 identical over 8 bases. The V and J ends lost 5 bases and 4 bases, in that order; junction bases with no gene match: 6. The CDR3 sequence is 13 residues long. Germline V gene sequence: CDR1 DFQATT, CDR2 SNEGSKA (reference sequence). CDR3 DNA sequence: TGCAGTGCTTCGGACAGGGTAGGAGAGACCCAGTACTTC. Protein: CSASDRVGETQYF.

This chain's CDR3 is CASSYSMGGHTKNIQYF. In DNA form, the CDR3 reads TGTGCCAGCAGTTACTCGATGGGGGGGCATACCAAAAACATTCAGTACTTC. V is TRBV6-5 and J is TRBJ2-4, with a tentative D call TRBD2 (7 bases). The CDR3 sequence is 17 residues long. The V end was cut by 0 bases, the J end by 2 bases, with 14 bases between. CDR1 and CDR2 (germline): MNHEY, SVGAGI.